The clone carrying this T cell receptor (beta chain) occurred a few times. These data are taken from a study of T cells of healthy individuals. From the 5' RACE reads, TCRdb called clonotypes with MiXCR, one entry per CDR3 protein. Among over 95,000 distinct CDR3 sequences listed, around 17% were seen once. Germline CDR1 and CDR2: SEHNR and FQNEAQ (reference sequence). The CDR3 has 16 residues. V was pared by 6 bases and J by 2 bases, with 19 bases between. This chain connects TRBV7-9 to TRBJ2-5; D is undetermined. This clonotype was sampled from a human donor in good health. CDR3 loop: CASSLLRSMIQETQYF. The CDR3 DNA is TGTGCCAGCAGTTTGCTCCGGAGTATGATACAAGAGACCCAGTACTTC. Full variable domain (outside the CDR3, taken from reference TRBV7-9 and TRBJ2-5): DTGVSQNPRHKITKRGQNVTFRCDPISEHNRLYWYRQTLGQGPEFLTYFQNEAQLEKSRLLSDRFSAERPKGSFSTLEIQRTEQGDSAMYLCASSLLRSMIQETQYFGPGTRLLVL.